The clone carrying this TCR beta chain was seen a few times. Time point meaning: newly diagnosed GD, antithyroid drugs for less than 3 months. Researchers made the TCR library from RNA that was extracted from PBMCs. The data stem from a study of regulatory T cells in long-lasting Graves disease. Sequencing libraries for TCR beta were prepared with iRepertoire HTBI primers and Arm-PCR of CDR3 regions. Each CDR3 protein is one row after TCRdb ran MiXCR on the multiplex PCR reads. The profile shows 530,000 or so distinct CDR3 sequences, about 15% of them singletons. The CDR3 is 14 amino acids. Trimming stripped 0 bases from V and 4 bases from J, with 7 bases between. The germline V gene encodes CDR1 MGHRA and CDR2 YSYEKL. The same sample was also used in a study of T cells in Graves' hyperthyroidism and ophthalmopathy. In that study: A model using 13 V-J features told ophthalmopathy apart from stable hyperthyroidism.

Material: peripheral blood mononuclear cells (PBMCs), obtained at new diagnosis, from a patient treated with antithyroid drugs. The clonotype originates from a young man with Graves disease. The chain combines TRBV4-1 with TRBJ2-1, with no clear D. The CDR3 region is CASSQDGGYNEQFF. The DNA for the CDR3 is TGCGCCAGCAGCCAAGACGGTGGGTACAATGAGCAGTTCTTC.